Listed here are 6 T cell receptor beta chains from one sample, sequenced in a study of blood T cell repertoires in COVID-19. Data came from immunoSEQ multiplex PCR; TCRdb stores just in-frame clones and leaves some out. The table records roughly 150,000 clones, around 85% of them present only once. The material sequenced was peripheral blood. These TCRs come from a woman in her 70s with acute or convalescent COVID-19.

V usage is TRBV4-3 and J usage is TRBJ1-2; 9 bases are shared with TRBD1. Germline V CDR1 and CDR2: LGHNA, YSLEER. The trim removed 1 base at V and 8 bases at J, leaving 17 bases unmatched. CDR3 length equals 18 residues. The CDR3 DNA follows: TGCGCCAGCAGCCAAGGATTTGTTACAGGGGGCGCACAAAGGGGCTACACCTTC. It specifies CASSQGFVTGGAQRGYTF.

This clone has a single count. This chain links TRBV10-3 with TRBJ1-5, with 8 bases fitting TRBD1. The CDR3 contains 14 residues. Germline loops: CDR1 ENHRY, CDR2 SYGVKD. The junction had 7 bases not matched to a gene; V was cut back by 6 bases and J by 6 bases. The CDR3: CAISLGQGPQPQHF. CDR3 sequence (DNA): TGTGCCATCAGCCTAGGACAGGGACCTCAGCCCCAGCATTTT.

The gene calls are TRBV6-5 and TRBJ1-3; D ambiguous. The V end lost 7 bases, the J end lost 2 bases, and 12 bases lay between the germline ends. Germline values: CDR1 MNHEY, CDR2 SVGAGI. This CDR3 is built from 14 residues. The CDR3 spells CASTQGAAGNTIYF. CDR3 sequence (DNA): TGTGCCAGCACCCAAGGCGCGGCTGGAAACACCATATATTTT.

The chain has TRBV19 and TRBJ2-7; D possibly corresponds to TRBD1 (6 bases). The V end was cut by 6 bases, the J end by 3 bases, with 15 bases between. CDR3 length: 14 residues. CDR1 and CDR2 (germline): LNHDA, SQIVND (reference sequence). The CDR3 here is CASSTGRGSYEQYF. CDR3 sequence (DNA): TGTGCCAGTAGCACCGGCAGGGGAAGCTACGAGCAGTACTTC.

This chain joins TRBV14 and TRBJ2-3, with D unresolved. Germline-derived CDR1 and CDR2 are SGHDN and FVKESK. The CDR3 is made up of 13 amino acids. With 1 base removed from V and 8 bases from J, the gap between germline ends came to 10 bases. The CDR3 nucleotides are TGTGCCAGCAGCCAAGCGAGCAAACCTACGCAGTATTTT. Protein sequence: CASSQASKPTQYF.

The CDR3 bases are TGTGCCAGCAGCTTACGGACAGGGAGCAATTCACCCCTCCACTTT. As protein: CASSLRTGSNSPLHF. J is TRBJ1-6 and V is TRBV7-9, with 8 bases identical to TRBD1. The germline V gene has CDR1 SEHNR and CDR2 FQNEAQ (reference sequence). This CDR3 spans 15 amino acids. The V segment lost 2 bases and the J segment 7 bases; nucleotides outside the gene matches: 4.